These T cell receptor beta chains were read from a single sample in a study of cytomegalovirus exposure and HLA in healthy donors. Here immunoSEQ multiplex PCR was the method, and the copy in TCRdb shows in-frame clones only, minus some. The sample includes 260,000 or so clones, roughly 89% of them seen just once. Sequencing used PBMCs. These receptor sequences come from a man aged 18 to 29 in good health and CMV-seronegative. Both conserved end residues are part of each CDR3. D genes are given only for firm matches. The size of a clone is reported for some rows only, either as once, few or many, or as a class for expanded clones.

TRBJ2-7 TRBV7-9 - TRBD1 CASSLGARTGSSYEQYF TGTGCCAGCAGCTTAGGGGCCCGGACAGGGTCCTCCTACGAGCAGTACTTC
TRBJ2-1 TRBV7-2 - TRBD2 CASSFVPLAGGYNEQFF TGTGCCAGCAGCTTCGTCCCTCTAGCGGGAGGGTACAATGAGCAGTTCTTC
TRBJ2-7 TRBV29-1 once TRBD1 CSARDSSSYEQYF TGCAGCGCCCGGGACAGCTCATCCTACGAGCAGTACTTC
TRBJ2-7 TRBV9 - - CASSPREGGPYEQYF TGTGCCAGCAGCCCACGAGAGGGGGGGCCCTACGAGCAGTACTTC
TRBJ2-2 TRBV6-5 - - CASSPGTPNTGELFF TGTGCCAGCAGCCCCGGGACACCCAACACCGGGGAGCTGTTTTTT
TRBJ1-4 TRBV5-1 - TRBD1 CASSLQGSNEKLFF TGCGCCAGCAGCTTACAGGGGTCTAATGAAAAACTGTTTTTT
TRBJ1-1 TRBV2 once - CASGGEEDTEAFF TGTGCCAGTGGCGGGGAGGAGGACACTGAAGCTTTCTTT
TRBJ1-2 TRBV6-5 once - CASSYRGGTYGYTF TGTGCCAGCAGTTATCGAGGGGGAACCTATGGCTACACCTTC
TRBJ1-2 TRBV18 - - CASSPRQAGATTDNYGYTF TGTGCCAGCTCGCCAAGACAGGCAGGGGCTACTACGGACAACTATGGCTACACCTTC
TRBJ2-5 TRBV6-5 - - CASSYSSGERQETQYF TGTGCCAGCAGTTACTCCAGCGGCGAGAGGCAAGAGACCCAGTACTTC
TRBJ1-5 TRBV30 once - CAWSVPGLGNQPQHF TGTGCCTGGAGTGTACCCGGGTTGGGCAATCAGCCCCAGCATTTT
TRBJ1-1 TRBV11-3 - - CASSSQRRLLNTEAFF TGTGCCAGCAGCTCCCAACGGCGGCTACTAAACACTGAAGCTTTCTTT
TRBJ2-7 TRBV7-2 - TRBD1 CASSLAGTDEQYF TGTGCCAGCAGCTTAGCGGGGACAGATGAGCAGTACTTC
TRBJ1-1 TRBV7-2 - TRBD1 CASSPTGQAYGAFF TGTGCCAGCAGCCCAACGGGACAGGCTTATGGAGCTTTCTTT
TRBJ2-4 TRBV14 - - CASSQVGGNIQYF TGTGCCAGCAGCCAAGTGGGGGGAAACATTCAGTACTTC
TRBJ2-7 TRBV5-6 - - CASSLAREQYF TGTGCCAGCAGCTTGGCGCGGGAACAGTACTTC